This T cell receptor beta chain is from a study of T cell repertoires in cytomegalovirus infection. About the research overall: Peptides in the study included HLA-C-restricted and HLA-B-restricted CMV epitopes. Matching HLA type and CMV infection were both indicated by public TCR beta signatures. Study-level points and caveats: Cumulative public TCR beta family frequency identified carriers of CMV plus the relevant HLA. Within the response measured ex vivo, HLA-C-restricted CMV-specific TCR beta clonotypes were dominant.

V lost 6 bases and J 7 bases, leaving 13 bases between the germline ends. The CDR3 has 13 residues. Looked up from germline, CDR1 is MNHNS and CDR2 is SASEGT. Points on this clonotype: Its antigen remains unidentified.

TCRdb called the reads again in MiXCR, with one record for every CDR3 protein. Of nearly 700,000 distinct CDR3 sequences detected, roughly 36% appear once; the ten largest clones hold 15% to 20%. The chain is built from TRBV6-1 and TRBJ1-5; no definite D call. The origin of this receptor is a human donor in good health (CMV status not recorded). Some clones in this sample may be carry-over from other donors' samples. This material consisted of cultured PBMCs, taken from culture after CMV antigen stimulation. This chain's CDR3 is CASSTNIGQPQHF. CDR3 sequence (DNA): TGTGCCAGCAGCACCAACATCGGGCAGCCCCAGCATTTT.